The T cell receptor beta chain under discussion was sequenced for a study of blood T cell repertoires in COVID-19. Study at large: The United States, Italy and Spain supplied acute and convalescent COVID-19 samples. From T cells, B-cell-depleted T cells, or PBMCs came the material, which was cDNA or gDNA.

The authors' processing: Estimates of nucleated cell counts were drawn from the amplification of reference gene primers. Generated by immunoSEQ multiplex PCR, the TCRdb table keeps only in-frame clones and is missing some. V, J and clone size are taken as reported in that table, and D and trimming were inferred from the DNA itself. The sample lists 85,000 to 95,000 clones; around 88% were seen once. Turning to this clone: The germline gene is not matched at one end of the junction; a read error may be the cause.

Material: peripheral blood. The TCR originated in a woman aged 80 or older with acute or convalescent COVID-19.

The chain's CDR3 is CASSLGAGLINIQYF. CDR3 coding DNA: TGTGCCAGCAGTTTAGGGGCAGGGTTGATAAACATTCAGTACTTT. The V call is TRBV27, the J call TRBJ2-4; possible D gene TRBD1, 5 bases. CDR3 length equals 15 residues. The germline V gene has CDR1 MNHEY and CDR2 SMNVEV (reference sequence).